The 20 T cell receptor beta chains below all came from one sample that was sequenced in a study of T cell responses to AZD1222 COVID-19 vaccine. Sequencing used immunoSEQ multiplex PCR; TCRdb keeps in-frame clones, though not all of them. The sample has 100,000 to 120,000 clones, around 90% seen once; the top ten hold around 15%. Here the sequenced sample was peripheral blood, taken 28 days after the second AZD1222 dose. The receptor source for this set is an adult who received the AZD1222 COVID-19 vaccine.

This clone was seen a few times. This CDR3 reads CASSLQGLDTIYF. As DNA, the CDR3 is TGTGCCAGCAGCCTACAGGGGTTAGACACCATATATTTT. The chain employs TRBV11-3 and TRBJ1-3; 7 bases fit TRBD1. Germline assignment: CDR1 SGHNT and CDR2 YENEEA. J lost 8 bases, V lost 5 bases, and 6 bases had no gene match. This CDR3 region has 13 residues.

The chain combines TRBV5-1 with TRBJ1-4, with TRBD1 matching over 7 bases. The length of the CDR3 is 14 residues. J was trimmed by 5 bases and V by 0 bases; bases with no gene match: 1. In germline, CDR1 is SGHRS, CDR2 YFSETQ. The CDR3 protein is CASSLGQGNEKLFF. DNA of the CDR3: TGCGCCAGCAGCTTGGGACAGGGAAATGAAAAACTGTTTTTT. Together with reference TRBV5-1 and TRBJ1-4, the CDR3 gives the full variable domain: KAGVTQTPRYLIKTRGQQVTLSCSPISGHRSVSWYQQTPGQGLQFLFEYFSETQRNKGNFPGRFSGRQFSNSRSEMNVSTLELGDSALYLCASSLGQGNEKLFFGSGTQLSVL.

V and J are TRBV28 and TRBJ1-5; 9 bases align to TRBD1. V was pared by 4 bases and J by 7 bases, with 8 bases of the junction left unmatched. CDR1 MDHEN and CDR2 SYDVKM come from the germline V gene. The length of the CDR3 is 15 residues. The CDR3 DNA follows: TGTGCCAGCAGTTCGGGACAGGGTAACGGGCAGCCCCAGCATTTT. Residues: CASSSGQGNGQPQHF. Drawing the rest from reference TRBV28 and TRBJ1-5, the complete variable domain is DVKVTQSSRYLVKRTGEKVFLECVQDMDHENMFWYRQDPGLGLRLIYFSYDVKMKEKGDIPEGYSVSREKKERFSLILESASTNQTSMYLCASSSGQGNGQPQHFGDGTRLSIL.

The rearrangement joins TRBV28 to TRBJ2-1, with D tentatively TRBD2 (6 bases). The length of the CDR3 is 15 residues. In germline, CDR1 is MDHEN, CDR2 SYDVKM. Trimming cost V 3 bases and J 4 bases, with 13 bases left between them. Here the CDR3 reads CASSFRDFDYNEQFF. The DNA of the CDR3 is TGTGCCAGCAGTTTTAGGGACTTCGATTACAATGAGCAGTTCTTC.

The chain couples TRBV5-1 to TRBJ2-7, with a weak D call TRBD2 (6 bases). CDR3 length: 15 amino acids. V lost 0 bases and J 3 bases, leaving 13 bases between the germline ends. Looked up from germline, CDR1 is SGHRS and CDR2 is YFSETQ. The CDR3 DNA follows: TGCGCCAGCAGCTTGGCAATAGCGGTCGACTACGAGCAGTACTTC. It encodes CASSLAIAVDYEQYF.

This chain links TRBV30 with TRBJ2-3; 12 nucleotides align to TRBD2. V was pared by 0 bases and J by 9 bases, with 16 bases of the junction left unmatched. The germline V gene has CDR1 GTSNPN and CDR2 SVGIG (reference sequence). This CDR3 spans 18 amino acids. Here the CDR3 reads CAWSVAPPLAGGPRTQYF. CDR3 nucleotides: TGTGCCTGGAGTGTAGCCCCCCCGCTAGCGGGAGGGCCACGAACGCAGTATTTT.

The CDR3 spells CASSFDPDYEQYF. The CDR3 DNA is TGTGCCAGCAGCTTTGACCCCGACTACGAGCAGTACTTC. V usage is TRBV7-3 and J usage is TRBJ2-7, with D uncertain. Germline loops: CDR1 SGHTA, CDR2 FQGTGA. The CDR3 sequence is 13 residues long. The V end lost 3 bases, the J end lost 3 bases, and 9 bases lay between the germline ends.

The chain joins TRBV6-5 to TRBJ1-1, with D possibly being TRBD1 (5 bases). Germline loops: CDR1 MNHEY, CDR2 SVGAGI. The CDR3 loop spans 14 amino acids. Trimming shortened V by 0 bases and J by 4 bases, and 9 bases separated the two germline ends. This CDR3 is CASSYSTRATEAFF. DNA for the CDR3: TGTGCCAGCAGTTACTCGACCAGGGCCACTGAAGCTTTCTTT.

The V gene is TRBV7-9, the J gene TRBJ1-2, with unresolved D. Trimming removed 0 bases from V and 4 bases from J, with 9 bases in between. The CDR3 sequence is 14 residues long. The germline gives CDR1 SEHNR, CDR2 FQNEAQ (reference sequence). The CDR3 DNA reads TGTGCCAGCAGCTTAGCGTCGCCAGCCTATGGCTACACCTTC. Protein product: CASSLASPAYGYTF.

This clone was detected ten times or more. J is TRBJ1-2 and V is TRBV6-6; D is unclear. Trimming shortened V by 5 bases and J by 0 bases, and 13 bases separated the two germline ends. The CDR3 has 15 amino acids. Germline CDR1 and CDR2: MNHNY and SVGAGI (reference sequence). The CDR3, as DNA: TGTGCCAGCAGTCACCAGGCAGCCACTAACTATGGCTACACCTTC. It is translated as CASSHQAATNYGYTF.

The chain has TRBV7-8 and TRBJ2-6; unclear D gene. Germline V gives CDR1 SGHVS, CDR2 FQNEAQ. The CDR3 covers 17 residues. V dropped 1 base and J dropped 2 bases, with 12 bases sitting between them. CDR3 protein: CASSLERTPPGANVLTF. The DNA for the CDR3 is TGTGCCAGCAGCTTAGAACGAACACCTCCTGGGGCCAACGTCCTGACTTTC.

This chain connects TRBV5-1 to TRBJ2-3; D may be TRBD2 (6 bases). V gave up 5 bases and J gave up 0 bases, with 13 bases separating them. The CDR3 loop spans 15 amino acids. CDR1 is SGHRS and CDR2 is YFSETQ in the germline V gene. CDR3 DNA sequence: TGCGCCAGCAGACCGACTGGGACTAGCACAGATACGCAGTATTTT. Protein sequence: CASRPTGTSTDTQYF.

The count of this clone is one. The chain employs TRBV6-5 and TRBJ2-7; perhaps D is TRBD1 or TRBD2 (6 bases each). The V and J ends lost 2 bases and 2 bases respectively, with 10 bases between them. There are 14 residues in the CDR3. Germline-derived CDR1 and CDR2 are MNHEY and SVGAGI. The CDR3: CASSYGRGAYEQYF. For the CDR3, the DNA is TGTGCCAGCAGTTACGGAAGGGGGGCCTACGAGCAGTACTTC.

The CDR3 DNA sequence: TGCGCCAGCAGCCGTAATTGGGGTGGCGACTCCTACGAGCAGTACTTC. Translating it yields CASSRNWGGDSYEQYF. V and J are TRBV5-1 and TRBJ2-7, with D uncertain. The CDR3 sequence is 16 residues long. Trimming left V 4 bases short and J 0 bases short, with 17 bases between. CDR1 and CDR2 (germline): SGHRS, YFSETQ. Using reference TRBV5-1 and TRBJ2-7 for the parts outside the CDR3, the full variable domain is KAGVTQTPRYLIKTRGQQVTLSCSPISGHRSVSWYQQTPGQGLQFLFEYFSETQRNKGNFPGRFSGRQFSNSRSEMNVSTLELGDSALYLCASSRNWGGDSYEQYFGPGTRLTVT.

This clone appeared once. The chain carries TRBV7-6 and TRBJ2-2; 10 bases align to TRBD1. In germline, CDR1 is SGHVS, CDR2 FNYEAQ. This CDR3 region has 17 residues. V lost 5 bases, J lost 5 bases, and 11 bases stayed unmatched. CDR3 DNA: TGTGCCAGCAGCCTAACCCCTGACAGGGGGCAGACCGGGGAGCTGTTTTTT. Translating gives CASSLTPDRGQTGELFF. Full variable domain (missing parts from reference TRBV7-6 and TRBJ2-2): GAGVSQSPRYKVTKRGQDVALRCDPISGHVSLYWYRQALGQGPEFLTYFNYEAQQDKSGLPNDRFSAERPEGSISTLTIQRTEQRDSAMYRCASSLTPDRGQTGELFFGEGSRLTVL.

The V gene is TRBV9, the J gene TRBJ2-2; tentative D call: TRBD2 (5 bases). The ends were cut back, 0 bases at V and 4 bases at J, with 10 bases in the middle. Germline CDR1 and CDR2: SGDLS and YYNGEE. The CDR3 is 15 amino acids. In DNA, the CDR3 is TGTGCCAGCAGCGTAGGATCTAGCTCCACCGGGGAGCTGTTTTTT. Translating it yields CASSVGSSSTGELFF.

This clone appeared a few times. The genes are TRBV2 and TRBJ1-2; tentative D call: TRBD1 (6 bases). CDR1 SNHLY and CDR2 FYNNEI come from the germline V gene. V was clipped by 4 bases and J by 4 bases, with 10 bases between them. This CDR3 region has 13 residues. As DNA, the CDR3 is TGTGCCAGCAGTGGGGCAGGGGCCTATGGCTACACCTTC. It specifies CASSGAGAYGYTF.

The CDR3 DNA reads TGTGCCAGCAGCTTAGGTGCAGGGGCTGGGGAGACCCAGTACTTC. It specifies CASSLGAGAGETQYF. The chain joins TRBV11-3 to TRBJ2-5; a possible D gene is TRBD1 (6 bases). The CDR3 has 15 residues. Trimming left V 1 base short and J 5 bases short, with 14 bases between. CDR1 is SGHNT and CDR2 is YENEEA in the germline V gene.

This chain connects TRBV28 to TRBJ2-3; 7 bases align to TRBD2. Trimming took 1 base from V and 5 from J; bases not matched to a gene: 6. Germline CDR1 reads MDHEN; CDR2 reads SYDVKM. The CDR3 has 15 residues. DNA of the CDR3: TGTGCCAGCAGTTTATCCGGGACTACCAAAGATACGCAGTATTTT. Amino acids: CASSLSGTTKDTQYF.

This clone has just one count. The V gene is TRBV9, the J gene TRBJ2-7; D remains unclear. The V end lost 0 bases, the J end lost 0 bases, and 10 bases lay between the germline ends. The CDR3 sequence is 15 residues long. Germline CDR1 reads SGDLS; CDR2 reads YYNGEE. In DNA, the CDR3 is TGTGCCAGCAGCGTAGACCCCGGCAGCTCCTACGAGCAGTACTTC. This encodes CASSVDPGSSYEQYF.